This T cell receptor (beta chain) was recovered during a study of OX40 agonist ivuxolimab in advanced cancers. Study results and limitations: CD4+ and CD8+ blood T cells expanded clonally by week 6 at 0.1 to 3.0 mg/kg. Relative to CD4+, CD8+ T cells held more expanded clones on average.

Clones were sequenced by immunoSEQ multiplex PCR, and TCRdb holds only the in-frame ones, with some missing. The sample has around 78,000 clones, around 85% seen once. This CDR3 comprises 15 residues. CDR1 is SGHRS and CDR2 is YFSETQ in the germline V gene. The V and J ends lost 4 bases and 2 bases respectively, with 13 bases between them. In its sample, this clone was seen a few times. Its antigen is not known. The receptor was isolated from an adult with an advanced solid tumor such as melanoma, head and neck, liver or kidney cancer. The sample here was CD4+ or CD8+ T cells sorted from blood, taken in a trial of the OX40 agonist ivuxolimab. V gene TRBV5-1 combines with J gene TRBJ2-1; weak D call: TRBD2 (5 bases). DNA for the CDR3: TGCGCCAGCAGCCCTCAAGCGGAACCCTACAATGAGCAGTTCTTC. This sequence encodes CASSPQAEPYNEQFF. The variable domain in full, with the rest retrieved from reference TRBV5-1 and TRBJ2-1, is KAGVTQTPRYLIKTRGQQVTLSCSPISGHRSVSWYQQTPGQGLQFLFEYFSETQRNKGNFPGRFSGRQFSNSRSEMNVSTLELGDSALYLCASSPQAEPYNEQFFGPGTRLTVL.